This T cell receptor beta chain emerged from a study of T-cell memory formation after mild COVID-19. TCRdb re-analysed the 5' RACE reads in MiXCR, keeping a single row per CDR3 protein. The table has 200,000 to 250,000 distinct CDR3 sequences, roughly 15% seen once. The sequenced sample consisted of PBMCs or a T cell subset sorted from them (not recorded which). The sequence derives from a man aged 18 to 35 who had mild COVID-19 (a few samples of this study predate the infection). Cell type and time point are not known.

Here the CDR3 reads CASSQEGTGGYTF. CDR3 DNA sequence: TGCGCCAGCAGCCAAGAGGGGACAGGCGGCTACACCTTC. This chain joins TRBV4-1 and TRBJ1-2; TRBD1 matches 8 bases. Germline V gene sequence: CDR1 MGHRA, CDR2 YSYEKL. The V segment lost 0 bases and the J segment 8 bases; nucleotides outside the gene matches: 2. The CDR3 consists of 13 residues.